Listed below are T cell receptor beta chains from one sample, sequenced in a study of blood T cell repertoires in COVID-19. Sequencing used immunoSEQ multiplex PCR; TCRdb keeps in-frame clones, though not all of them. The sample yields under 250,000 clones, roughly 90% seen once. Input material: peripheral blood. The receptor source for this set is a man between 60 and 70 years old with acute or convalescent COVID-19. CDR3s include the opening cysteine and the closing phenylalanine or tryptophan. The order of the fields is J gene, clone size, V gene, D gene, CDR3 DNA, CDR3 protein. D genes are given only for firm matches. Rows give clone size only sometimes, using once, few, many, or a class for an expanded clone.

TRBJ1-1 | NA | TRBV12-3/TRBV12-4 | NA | TGTGCCAGCAGTTTCGGGGGTGGCACTGAAGCTTTCTTT | CASSFGGGTEAFF
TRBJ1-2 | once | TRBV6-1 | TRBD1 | TGTGCCAGCATTGAGGCCCCGGGACAGCTTCTTTCTGGCTACACCTTC | CASIEAPGQLLSGYTF
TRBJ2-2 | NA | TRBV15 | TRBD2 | TGTGCCACCAGCAGAGAACTAGCGGGAGCCGGGGAGCTGTTTTTT | CATSRELAGAGELFF
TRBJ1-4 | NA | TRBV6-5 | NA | TGTGCCAGCAGTTACTCGATAGGGGGTAATGAAAAACTGTTTTTT | CASSYSIGGNEKLFF
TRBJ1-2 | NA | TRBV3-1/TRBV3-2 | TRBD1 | TGTGCCAGCAGCGGGACAGGGGACGGCTACACCTTC | CASSGTGDGYTF
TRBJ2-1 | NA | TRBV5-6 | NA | TGTGCCAGCCTGTCCCAGAAAATATCCTACAATGAGCAGTTCTTC | CASLSQKISYNEQFF
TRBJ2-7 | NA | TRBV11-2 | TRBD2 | TGTGCCAGCAGCTTAGCTAGCGGGATGACCTACGAGCAGTACTTC | CASSLASGMTYEQYF
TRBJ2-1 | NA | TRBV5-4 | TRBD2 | TGTGCCAGCAGCTTGTGGTCTCTAGCGGGAGAAGGCGAGCAGTTCTTC | CASSLWSLAGEGEQFF
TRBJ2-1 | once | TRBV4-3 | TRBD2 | TGCGCCAGCAGCCAAGACGGGACTAGCTCCTACAATGAGCAGTTCTTC | CASSQDGTSSYNEQFF
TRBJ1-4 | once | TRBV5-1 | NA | TGCGCCAGCAGCTTGTATCCGGGGGAACTGTTTTTT | CASSLYPGELFF
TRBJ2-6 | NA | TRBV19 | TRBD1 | TGTGCCAGTAGTCACGGGACAGGCTCTGGGGCCAACGTCCTGACTTTC | CASSHGTGSGANVLTF
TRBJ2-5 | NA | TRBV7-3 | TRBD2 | TGTGCCAGCAGCTTAACGGGCGGGAGGGGTTACCAAGAGACCCAGTACTTC | CASSLTGGRGYQETQYF
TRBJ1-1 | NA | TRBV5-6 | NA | TGTGCCAGCAGCTTGCTCGGGTTCTCTGAAGCTTTCTTT | CASSLLGFSEAFF
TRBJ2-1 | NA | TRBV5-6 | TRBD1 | TGTGCCAGCAGCCCCAGACAGGGGGTCACCTACAATGAGCAGTTCTTC | CASSPRQGVTYNEQFF
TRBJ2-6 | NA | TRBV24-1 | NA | TGTGCCACCAGCGACAGTCTCTCTGGGGCCAACGTCCTGACTTTC | CATSDSLSGANVLTF
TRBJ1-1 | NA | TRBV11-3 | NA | TGTGCCAGCAGCTTAAACCGGGTCCAGGGTGAGGCTTTCTTT | CASSLNRVQGEAFF
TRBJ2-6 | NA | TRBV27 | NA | TGTGCCAGCAGTTTAGACAAGAATGGGGCCAACGTCCTGACTTTC | CASSLDKNGANVLTF
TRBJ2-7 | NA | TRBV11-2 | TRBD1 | TGTGCCAGCAGCTTAGACAGGGGGCTCGACGAGCAGTACTTC | CASSLDRGLDEQYF
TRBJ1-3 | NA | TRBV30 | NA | TGTGCCTGGAGTGTTGTTGCAGGGCCGCGCTCTGGAAACACCATATATTTT | CAWSVVAGPRSGNTIYF
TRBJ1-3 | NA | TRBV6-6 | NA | TGTGCCAGCACCCTCAGGGAAGGAAACAGGGACACCATATATTTT | CASTLREGNRDTIYF
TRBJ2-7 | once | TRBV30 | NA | TGTGCCTGGACCTCCGGTGGGAGAGAGCAGTACTTC | CAWTSGGREQYF
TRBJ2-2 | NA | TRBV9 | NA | TGTGCCAGCGGGTTACAGGTGAAAGCCGGGGAGCTGTTTTTT | CASGLQVKAGELFF
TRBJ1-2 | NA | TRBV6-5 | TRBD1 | TGTGCCAGCAGAAGCAGGGGGTCCCCGGATGGCTACACCTTC | CASRSRGSPDGYTF
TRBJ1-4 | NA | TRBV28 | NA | TGTGCCAGCAGTTTAGCGGGGGGCGCTAGAGAAAAACTGTTTTTT | CASSLAGGAREKLFF
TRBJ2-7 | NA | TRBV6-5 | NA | TGTGCCAGCAGTTCGACTAGAGCCCCCTACGAGCAGTACTTC | CASSSTRAPYEQYF
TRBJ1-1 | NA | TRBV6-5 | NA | TGTGCCAGCAGTTTAAGGGAGGACGCTGAAGCTTTCTTT | CASSLREDAEAFF
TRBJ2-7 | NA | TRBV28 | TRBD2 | TGTGCCAGCAGTTTAGGGACTAGAAGATACGAGCAGTACTTC | CASSLGTRRYEQYF
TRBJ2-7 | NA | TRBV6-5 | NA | TGTGCCAGCTCGGAGCTGTACGAGCAGTACTTC | CASSELYEQYF
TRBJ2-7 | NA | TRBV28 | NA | TGTGCCAGCAGTTTCCGCGAGCAGTACTTC | CASSFREQYF
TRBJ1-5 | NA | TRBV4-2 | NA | TGTGCCAGCAGCCAGGATGGGGGGACCTATCAGCCCCAGCATTTT | CASSQDGGTYQPQHF
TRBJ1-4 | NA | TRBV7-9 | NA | TGTGCCAGCAGCTACAGGGAAGGGGAAAAACTGTTTTTT | CASSYREGEKLFF
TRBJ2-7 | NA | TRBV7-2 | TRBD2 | TGTGCCAGCAGTGCCTGGACTAGCGCCGAGCAGTACTTC | CASSAWTSAEQYF
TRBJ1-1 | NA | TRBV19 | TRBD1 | TGTGCCAGTAGTTCCCCGGGACAGGGGGCTTCTGAAGCTTTCTTT | CASSSPGQGASEAFF
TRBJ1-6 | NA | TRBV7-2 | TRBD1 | TGTGCCAGCAGCCCGGGCAGGGGGCGTGGGGTGGTTCATTCACCCCTCCACTTT | CASSPGRGRGVVHSPLHF
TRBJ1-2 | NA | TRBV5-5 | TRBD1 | TGTGCCAGCAGCTTGATCCCCAGGGGGGTCGGAGGCGATGGCTACACCTTC | CASSLIPRGVGGDGYTF
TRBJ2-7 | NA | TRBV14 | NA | TGTGCCAGCAGCCAAGGCGTCTTTAGAGGTTCCTACGAGCAGTACTTC | CASSQGVFRGSYEQYF
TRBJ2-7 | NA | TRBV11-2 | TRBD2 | TGTGCCAGCAGCTTACGACTAGCGGGCGAGCAGTACTTC | CASSLRLAGEQYF
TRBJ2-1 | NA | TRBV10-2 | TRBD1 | TGCGCCAGCAGTGAGTCTTTGACAGGGACGGGCGTAAACAATGAGCAGTTCTTC | CASSESLTGTGVNNEQFF
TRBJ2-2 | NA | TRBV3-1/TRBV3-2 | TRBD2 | TGTGCCAGCAGCCCAGGACTAGAGTCCGCCGGGGAGCTGTTTTTT | CASSPGLESAGELFF
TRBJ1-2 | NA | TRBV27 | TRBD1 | TGTGCCAGCAGTAAGTGGACAGGATCTAACTATGGCTACACCTTC | CASSKWTGSNYGYTF
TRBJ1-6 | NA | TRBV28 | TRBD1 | TGTGCCAGCACTTCTAGACAGGGGAATTCACCCCTCCACTTT | CASTSRQGNSPLHF
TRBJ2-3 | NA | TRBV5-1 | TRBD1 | TGCGCCAGCAGCTTGGGGACAGGGACAGATACGCAGTATTTT | CASSLGTGTDTQYF
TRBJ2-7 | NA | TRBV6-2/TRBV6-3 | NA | TGTGCCAGCAGTTATTACAGTCGGAACGAGCAGTACTTC | CASSYYSRNEQYF
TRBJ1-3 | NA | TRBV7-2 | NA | TGTGCCAGCAGCCCACGTGAGGGGGCTGGAAACACCATATATTTT | CASSPREGAGNTIYF
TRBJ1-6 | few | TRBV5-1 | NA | TGCGCCAGCAGCTTGGGGAGATCTAATTCACCCCTCCACTTT | CASSLGRSNSPLHF
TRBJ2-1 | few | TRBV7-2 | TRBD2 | TGTGCCAGCAGCTTATTCGGGACTAGCGGACCCAATGAGCAGTTCTTC | CASSLFGTSGPNEQFF
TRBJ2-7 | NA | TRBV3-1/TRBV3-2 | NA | TGTGCCAGCAGCCAAGATTCCAGAACCTACGAGCAGTACTTC | CASSQDSRTYEQYF
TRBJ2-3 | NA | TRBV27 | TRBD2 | TGTGCCAGCAGGATAGCGGGAGAGGGTACGCAGTATTTT | CASRIAGEGTQYF
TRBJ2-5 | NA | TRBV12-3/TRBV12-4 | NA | TGTGCCAGCAGTGTACAGGGTCGAGAGACCCAGTACTTC | CASSVQGRETQYF
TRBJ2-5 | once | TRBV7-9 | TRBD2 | TGTGCCAGCAGCTTACTCATAGCGGGCGAGGGGGAGACCCAGTACTTC | CASSLLIAGEGETQYF
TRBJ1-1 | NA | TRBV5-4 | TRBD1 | TGTGCCAGCAGCTTGGAGGGGACAGGGGGCGCCGATGCTTTCTTT | CASSLEGTGGADAFF
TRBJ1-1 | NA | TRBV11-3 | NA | TGTGCCAGCGGACGCGGGGCGAACACTGAAGCTTTCTTT | CASGRGANTEAFF
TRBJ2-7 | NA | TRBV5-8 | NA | TGTGCCAGCGGTCCCCGCGGACTTCTTTCCTACGAGCAGTACTTC | CASGPRGLLSYEQYF
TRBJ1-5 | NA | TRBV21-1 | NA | TGTGCCAGCAGCAAAGCGCCTACGGGACAGGGCGGTCAGCCCCAGCATTTT | CASSKAPTGQGGQPQHF
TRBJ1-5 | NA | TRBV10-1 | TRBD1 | TGCGCCATCCCGGACAGGGCCAATCAGCCCCAGCATTTT | CAIPDRANQPQHF
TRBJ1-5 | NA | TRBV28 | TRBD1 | TGTGCCAGCAGTTCTTCCGGGACAGGGTACCGGCAGCCCCAGCATTTT | CASSSSGTGYRQPQHF